The 24 T cell receptor beta chains reported below all come from one sample, sequenced in a study of OX40 agonist ivuxolimab in advanced cancers. Repertoires were generated with immunoSEQ multiplex PCR, while TCRdb's copy carries only in-frame clones and drops some. The sample holds about 42,000 clones, approximately 86% seen once. Source: CD4+ or CD8+ T cells sorted from blood, taken in a trial of the OX40 agonist ivuxolimab. The receptors here all came from an adult with an advanced solid tumor such as melanoma, head and neck, liver or kidney cancer.

In its sample, this clone was seen a few times. The V gene is TRBV7-9, the J gene TRBJ2-5; 7 bases are shared with TRBD1. This CDR3 comprises 15 residues. In germline, CDR1 is SEHNR, CDR2 FQNEAQ (reference sequence). V was clipped by 3 bases and J by 5 bases; unmatched bases: 9. The CDR3 sequence is CASSFVTGFFETQYF. The CDR3 DNA is TGTGCCAGCAGCTTCGTGACAGGGTTTTTTGAGACCCAGTACTTC.

The chain carries TRBV27 and TRBJ1-2; 8 nucleotides match TRBD1. Germline CDR1 and CDR2: MNHEY and SMNVEV (reference sequence). This CDR3 comprises 14 residues. V was pared by 3 bases and J by 7 bases, with 7 bases of the junction left unmatched. CDR3 residues: CASSLAGGTTGYTF. In nucleotides, the CDR3 is TGTGCCAGCAGTTTGGCAGGGGGCACGACTGGCTACACCTTC.

This chain connects TRBV9 to TRBJ2-2, with D perhaps TRBD1 (6 bases). Trimming took 0 bases from V and 1 from J, leaving 10 bases between them. CDR3 length equals 16 residues. CDR1 and CDR2 (germline): SGDLS, YYNGEE. The CDR3 DNA sequence: TGTGCCAGCAGCGTAGTTGAGGGGGAGAACACCGGGGAGCTGTTTTTT. Its protein product is CASSVVEGENTGELFF.

The rearrangement uses TRBV10-3 and TRBJ2-7; TRBD2 aligns across 8 bases. This CDR3 has 13 residues. Germline assignment: CDR1 ENHRY and CDR2 SYGVKD. Trimming at V came to 2 bases and at J to 10 bases, leaving 7 bases not matched to a gene. DNA for the CDR3: TGTGCCATCAGTGAGGACGGCGGGGGGCCCCAGTACTTC. This translates into CAISEDGGGPQYF.

The chain recombines TRBV6-6 with TRBJ2-3; 7 bases map to TRBD1. V lost 8 bases to trimming and J lost 14 bases; unmatched junction nucleotides: 4. This CDR3 comprises 9 residues. Germline CDR1 is MNHNY and CDR2 is SVGAGI (reference sequence). CDR3 nucleotide sequence: TGTGCCAGCGGACAGGACCGGTATTTT. This gives the protein CASGQDRYF.

The chain combines TRBV7-2 with TRBJ2-1, with TRBD1 matching 7 bases. Germline loops: CDR1 SGHTA, CDR2 FQGNSA. The CDR3 covers 14 residues. V was pared by 4 bases and J by 5 bases, with 5 bases of the junction left unmatched. The chain's CDR3 is CASSSSTGNNEQFF. The CDR3 nucleotides read TGTGCCAGCAGCTCTTCGACAGGGAACAATGAGCAGTTCTTC.

The chain uses TRBV12-5 and TRBJ2-1; unclear D gene. Trimming cost V 3 bases and J 6 bases, with 3 bases left between them. Germline V CDR1 and CDR2: LGHNT, FRNRAP. The CDR3 extends over 11 amino acids. CDR3 region: CASGLGNEQFF. The CDR3 region has the DNA TGTGCTAGTGGTTTAGGCAATGAGCAGTTCTTC. The complete variable domain, with remaining parts taken from reference TRBV12-5 and TRBJ2-1, reads DARVTQTPRHKVTEMGQEVTMRCQPILGHNTVFWYRQTMMQGLELLAYFRNRAPLDDSGMPKDRFSAEMPDATLATLKIQPSEPRDSAVYFCASGLGNEQFFGPGTRLTVL.

The chain combines TRBV7-9 with TRBJ1-3, with D hard to call. V dropped 1 base and J dropped 4 bases, with 5 bases sitting between them. CDR1 and CDR2 from the germline V gene are SEHNR and FQNEAQ (reference sequence). The length of the CDR3 is 13 residues. The CDR3: CASSLVVGNTIYF. The CDR3 DNA is TGTGCCAGCAGCTTAGTCGTGGGAAACACCATATATTTT.

The gene calls are TRBV7-8 and TRBJ2-1, with 8 bases matching TRBD2. The germline CDR1 and CDR2 sequences are SGHVS and FQNEAQ. Losses at the gene ends were 5 bases for V and 10 bases for J; bases not matched to a gene: 16. This CDR3 is 16 amino acids long. The CDR3 spells CASSEAGTSSLWEQFF. The CDR3 DNA reads TGTGCCAGCAGCGAGGCCGGGACTAGTTCCCTTTGGGAGCAGTTCTTC.

V gene TRBV29-1 combines with J gene TRBJ1-2, with D maybe TRBD1 (5 bases). The CDR3 runs to 17 residues. Germline assignment: CDR1 SQVTM and CDR2 ANQGSEA. Trimming pared 4 bases from V and 6 bases from J, leaving 27 bases between. CDR3 sequence: CSVVGLQGPKAGDGYTF. The CDR3 DNA follows: TGCAGCGTTGTTGGCCTTCAGGGTCCCAAGGCGGGAGATGGCTACACCTTC.

The chain recombines TRBV5-6 with TRBJ1-3; D gene uncertain. V lost 7 bases, J lost 4 bases, and 6 bases lay in between. Germline CDR1 is SGHDT and CDR2 is YYEEEE. The CDR3 is 11 amino acids. As DNA, the CDR3 is TGTGCCAGCGTACACGGAAACACCATATATTTT. Protein: CASVHGNTIYF.

V usage is TRBV7-9 and J usage is TRBJ2-1; unclear D gene. The CDR3 sequence is 16 residues long. Germline CDR1 is SEHNR and CDR2 is FQNEAQ (reference sequence). Trimming shortened V by 2 bases and J by 7 bases, and 18 bases separated the two germline ends. CDR3 amino acids: CASSLPTGLLGNEQFF. As DNA, the CDR3 is TGTGCCAGCAGCTTACCGACCGGTCTCCTGGGGAATGAGCAGTTCTTC. The full variable domain, rest sourced from reference TRBV7-9 and TRBJ2-1, is DTGVSQNPRHKITKRGQNVTFRCDPISEHNRLYWYRQTLGQGPEFLTYFQNEAQLEKSRLLSDRFSAERPKGSFSTLEIQRTEQGDSAMYLCASSLPTGLLGNEQFFGPGTRLTVL.

The DNA of the CDR3 is TGTGCCTGGAGTGGTGTTCTAGGTGGACAGACCCAGTACTTC. It codes for CAWSGVLGGQTQYF. The chain employs TRBV30 and TRBJ2-5; D remains unclear. The CDR3 has 14 residues. Germline loops: CDR1 GTSNPN, CDR2 SVGIG (reference sequence). V gave up 1 base and J gave up 6 bases, with 15 bases separating them.

This clone showed up just a few times. This sequence joins TRBV7-9 and TRBJ2-2; 10 bases align to TRBD1. The length of the CDR3 is 16 residues. V lost 7 bases and J lost 4; bases outside the gene matches: 9. Germline V CDR1 and CDR2: SEHNR, FQNEAQ (reference sequence). For the CDR3, the DNA is TGTGCCAGCAATCCCCGGGGACAGGGGACCACCGGGGAGCTGTTTTTT. Translated: CASNPRGQGTTGELFF.

The chain recombines TRBV28 with TRBJ1-6, with TRBD1 identical over 8 bases. V dropped 5 bases and J dropped 9; count of bases not matched to a gene: 15. Per the germline V gene, CDR1 is MDHEN and CDR2 is SYDVKM. The CDR3 covers 17 residues. CDR3: CASSPFQGAVSVSPLHF. The DNA of the CDR3 is TGTGCCAGCAGTCCTTTTCAGGGGGCCGTCAGTGTTTCACCCCTCCACTTT.

The chain carries TRBV29-1 and TRBJ2-1; 7 bases agree with TRBD1. Per germline, CDR1 SQVTM and CDR2 ANQGSEA. The CDR3 has 11 amino acids. The CDR3 protein is CMWGQYNEQFF. The CDR3 bases are TGCATGTGGGGACAGTACAATGAGCAGTTCTTC.

The J gene is TRBJ2-2, the V gene TRBV5-8, with D unresolved. Between the trimmed V and J ends, which lost 1 base and 2 bases, there was a span of 12 bases. Germline CDR1 and CDR2: SGHTS and YDEGEE. This CDR3 is 16 amino acids long. The CDR3 DNA is TGTGCCAGCAGCTTGTTAGGGCCAGAAAACACCGGGGAGCTGTTTTTT. It codes for CASSLLGPENTGELFF.

This clone was detected only once. This chain joins TRBV10-1 and TRBJ1-1; no clear D gene. The V and J ends lost 3 bases and 4 bases respectively, with 15 bases between them. This CDR3 has 15 amino acids. In germline, CDR1 is WNHNN, CDR2 SYGVQD (reference sequence). CDR3 DNA: TGCGCCAGCAGTGATCGGGTCTCCTCAGGCACTGAAGCTTTCTTT. Translating gives CASSDRVSSGTEAFF.

This rearrangement joins TRBV20-1 to TRBJ2-7; D is undetermined. The ends were cut back, 2 bases at V and 1 base at J, with 3 bases in the middle. The CDR3 is made up of 11 amino acids. Germline lookup yields CDR1 DFQATT and CDR2 SNEGSKA (reference sequence). Here the CDR3 reads CSARQSYEQYF. DNA of the CDR3: TGCAGTGCTAGACAGTCCTACGAGCAGTACTTC.

The CDR3 here is CASSEALFASGGLTTQYF. As DNA, the CDR3 is TGTGCCAGCAGTGAAGCGCTGTTTGCTAGCGGGGGTTTGACTACGCAGTATTTT. The genes are TRBV6-1 and TRBJ2-3; 10 nucleotides match TRBD2. CDR1 and CDR2 (germline): MNHNS, SASEGT. The CDR3 covers 18 residues. J lost 8 bases, V lost 0 bases, and 14 bases had no gene match.

This clone was detected only once. The rearrangement joins TRBV18 to TRBJ1-1; 7 bases match TRBD1. Germline values: CDR1 KGHSH, CDR2 LQKENI. CDR3 size: 14 residues. J lost 3 bases, V lost 1 base, and 2 bases had no gene match. The CDR3 nucleotides read TGTGCCAGCTCACCACAAACAGGGGACACTGAAGCTTTCTTT. Amino acid sequence: CASSPQTGDTEAFF.

The genes are TRBV2 and TRBJ1-1; D may be TRBD1 (5 bases). CDR3 size: 16 residues. CDR1 SNHLY and CDR2 FYNNEI come from the germline V gene. Trimming stripped 1 base from V and 3 bases from J, with 15 bases between. CDR3 sequence reads: CASSEEFQGGYTEAFF. The DNA for the CDR3 is TGTGCCAGCAGTGAAGAGTTCCAGGGTGGGTACACTGAAGCTTTCTTT. The variable domain in full, with the rest retrieved from reference TRBV2 and TRBJ1-1, is EPEVTQTPSHQVTQMGQEVILRCVPISNHLYFYWYRQILGQKVEFLVSFYNNEISEKSEIFDDQFSVERPDGSNFTLKIRSTKLEDSAMYFCASSEEFQGGYTEAFFGQGTRLTVV.

CDR3 residues: CASSAPGLAVQPDTQYF. DNA for the CDR3: TGTGCCAGCAGCGCCCCGGGACTAGCGGTCCAGCCAGATACGCAGTATTTT. V gene TRBV7-3 combines with J gene TRBJ2-3; 11 positions match TRBD2. The CDR3 loop spans 17 amino acids. After removal of 5 bases from V and 4 bases from J, the junction contained 11 bases not matched to a gene. Germline V gene sequence: CDR1 SGHTA, CDR2 FQGTGA.

V gene TRBV10-3 combines with J gene TRBJ2-3, with 15 bases lining up with TRBD2. The V segment lost 7 bases and the J segment 3 bases; nucleotides outside the gene matches: 8. In germline, CDR1 is ENHRY, CDR2 SYGVKD. This CDR3 is 17 amino acids long. The CDR3: CAIKRTSGGAETDTQYF. DNA for the CDR3: TGTGCCATCAAGAGGACTAGCGGGGGGGCTGAAACAGATACGCAGTATTTT.